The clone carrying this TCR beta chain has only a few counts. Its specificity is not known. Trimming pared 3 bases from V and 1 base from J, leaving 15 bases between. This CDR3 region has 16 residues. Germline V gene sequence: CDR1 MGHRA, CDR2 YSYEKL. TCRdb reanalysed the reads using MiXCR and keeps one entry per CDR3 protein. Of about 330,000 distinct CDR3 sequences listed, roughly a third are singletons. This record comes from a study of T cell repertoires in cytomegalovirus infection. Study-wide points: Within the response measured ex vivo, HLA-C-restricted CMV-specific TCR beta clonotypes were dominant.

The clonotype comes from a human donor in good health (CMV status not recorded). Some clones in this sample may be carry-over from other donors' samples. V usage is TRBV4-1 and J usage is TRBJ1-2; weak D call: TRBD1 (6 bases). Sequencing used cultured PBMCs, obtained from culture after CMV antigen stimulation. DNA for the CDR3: TGCGCCAGCAGCCATAGTAGAGGGGGGGATAACTATGGCTACACCTTC. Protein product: CASSHSRGGDNYGYTF.